These 28 T cell receptor beta chains were sequenced from one sample in a study of tumor T cells in aggressive B-cell lymphoma. The repertoire was sequenced with immunoSEQ multiplex PCR; TCRdb's copy has only in-frame clones and lacks some. The sample consists of over a thousand clones, around nine tenths of them appearing once. Input material: tumor tissue. Source of these receptors: an adult with diffuse large B cell lymphoma.

The chain has TRBV29-1 and TRBJ2-1, with 10 bases that match TRBD2. V lost 4 bases and J lost 6; bases outside the gene matches: 15. Germline V gene lookup returns CDR1 SQVTM and CDR2 ANQGSEA. The CDR3 consists of 17 residues. The CDR3 region is CSVASLAGLNWVNEQFF. CDR3 nucleotides: TGCAGCGTTGCATCACTAGCGGGATTGAATTGGGTCAATGAGCAGTTCTTC.

This chain links TRBV6-5 with TRBJ1-2; maybe TRBD1 (5 bases). The CDR3 contains 15 residues. The germline V gene has CDR1 MNHEY and CDR2 SVGAGI. The V gene lost 6 bases and the J gene lost 4 bases, with 18 bases spanning the gap. CDR3 nucleotide sequence: TGTGCCAGCAGCCCCACGGACAAAATAACCTATGGCTACACCTTC. Translating it yields CASSPTDKITYGYTF.

V is TRBV18 and J is TRBJ1-1, with D possibly being TRBD1 (6 bases). Trimming left V 5 bases short and J 3 bases short, with 10 bases between. This CDR3 is 13 amino acids long. From germline, CDR1 is KGHSH and CDR2 LQKENI. The CDR3 is CASSSRTDTEAFF. The CDR3 nucleotides read TGTGCCAGCTCATCCAGGACAGACACTGAAGCTTTCTTT.

The genes are TRBV27 and TRBJ2-1; D is perhaps TRBD1 (5 bases). The V gene's germline CDR1 is MNHEY and CDR2 SMNVEV (reference sequence). The CDR3 is made up of 14 amino acids. The V end was cut by 6 bases, the J end by 2 bases, with 11 bases between. The CDR3 sequence is CASRPEDTYNEQFF. The CDR3 bases are TGTGCCAGCAGACCCGAGGACACCTACAATGAGCAGTTCTTC.

This clone appeared once. This chain uses TRBV19 with TRBJ2-1; 8 nucleotides agree with TRBD2. This CDR3 comprises 15 residues. The V segment lost 7 bases and the J segment 5 bases; nucleotides outside the gene matches: 10. Germline V gene lookup returns CDR1 LNHDA and CDR2 SQIVND (reference sequence). CDR3 sequence reads: CASTFPRGGHNEQFF. CDR3 DNA sequence: TGTGCCAGTACCTTTCCCCGCGGGGGGCACAATGAGCAGTTCTTC.

The V gene is TRBV9, the J gene TRBJ2-1; D call uncertain. Between the trimmed V and J ends, which lost 0 bases and 5 bases, there was a span of 9 bases. Germline V gives CDR1 SGDLS, CDR2 YYNGEE. CDR3 length: 14 residues. In DNA form, the CDR3 reads TGTGCCAGCAGCGTAGAGCCCGTGGACAATGAGCAGTTCTTC. Translated, it gives CASSVEPVDNEQFF.

The J gene is TRBJ1-2, the V gene TRBV27, with D perhaps TRBD1 (5 bases). CDR1 and CDR2 (germline): MNHEY, SMNVEV (reference sequence). This CDR3 is 15 amino acids long. Trimming left V 5 bases short and J 4 bases short, with 17 bases between. In DNA, the CDR3 is TGTGCCAGCAGTCCACAGTCCACAGGTATCTATGGCTACACCTTC. Protein sequence: CASSPQSTGIYGYTF.

As regards this clone: An end of the junction does not agree with germline; a read error may underlie this. The V gene is TRBV2, the J gene TRBJ1-2; TRBD1 matches at 8 bases. The germline V gene has CDR1 SNHLY and CDR2 FYNNEI. The CDR3 is made up of 12 amino acids. CDR3 DNA: TGTGTCAGCAGTGGGGGACAGGTTGGCTACACCTTC. It encodes CVSSGGQVGYTF.

V is TRBV6-5 and J is TRBJ1-4, with a weak D call TRBD1 (6 bases). CDR1 is MNHEY, CDR2 SVGAGI, per germline. The germline V and J ends were trimmed by 6 bases and 6 bases, with 11 bases remaining between them. The CDR3 contains 13 residues. The CDR3 DNA sequence: TGTGCCAGCAGGCGGCCAGGGGATGAAAAACTGTTTTTT. Its protein is CASRRPGDEKLFF.

In its sample, this clone was seen once. The sample has other DNA sequences that encode this CDR3 too. The chain has TRBV7-3 and TRBJ2-7, with a possible D match to TRBD2 (5 bases). CDR1 is SGHTA, CDR2 FQGTGA, per germline. V was pared by 3 bases and J by 6 bases, with 12 bases between. The CDR3 runs to 13 residues. Here the CDR3 DNA reads TGTGCCAGCAGCTTGAACGCGGGTCGCGAGCAGTACTTC. Its protein is CASSLNAGREQYF.

The gene calls are TRBV5-1 and TRBJ1-2, with 9 bases lining up with TRBD1. J gave up 6 bases and V 4 bases, and 10 bases lay outside the gene matches. The germline gives CDR1 SGHRS, CDR2 YFSETQ. CDR3 length equals 15 residues. CDR3 sequence reads: CASSQVLTGGHGYTF. The CDR3 DNA reads TGCGCCAGCAGCCAGGTGCTCACAGGGGGCCATGGCTACACCTTC.

This chain joins TRBV5-8 and TRBJ2-3, with TRBD1 matching over 11 bases. J gave up 6 bases and V 3 bases, and 3 bases lay outside the gene matches. This CDR3 spans 14 amino acids. The germline V gene encodes CDR1 SGHTS and CDR2 YDEGEE. CDR3 nucleotide sequence: TGTGCCAGCAGCTACGGACAGGGGGCCGATACGCAGTATTTT. It yields the protein CASSYGQGADTQYF.

This clone was seen just once. The chain recombines TRBV10-3 with TRBJ2-1; 12 bases fit TRBD2. Germline loops: CDR1 ENHRY, CDR2 SYGVKD. This CDR3 contains 15 residues. The V segment lost 3 bases and the J segment 8 bases; nucleotides outside the gene matches: 5. The CDR3 spells CAISDFGLAGYEQFF. The CDR3 DNA is TGTGCCATCAGTGATTTTGGACTAGCGGGATATGAGCAGTTCTTC.

This clone was seen only a few times. V usage is TRBV11-3 and J usage is TRBJ2-1, with D maybe TRBD1 (6 bases). Per the germline V gene, CDR1 is SGHNT and CDR2 is YENEEA. This CDR3 is 12 amino acids long. V was shortened by 5 bases and J by 8 bases, with 10 bases between the two germline ends. CDR3 DNA: TGTGCCAGCAGCGCACAGGGCGATGAGCAGTTCTTC. Translating it yields CASSAQGDEQFF.

This clone was counted between two and nine times. The V and J genes are TRBV7-3 and TRBJ2-2; 14 bases map to TRBD2. The CDR3 extends over 16 amino acids. CDR1 and CDR2 (germline): SGHTA, FQGTGA. The junction had 5 bases not matched to a gene; V was cut back by 4 bases and J by 7 bases. The DNA of the CDR3 is TGTGCCAGCAGCTCAGGACTAGCGGGAGGCATCGGGGAGCTGTTTTTT. Translated: CASSSGLAGGIGELFF.

This chain connects TRBV6-6 to TRBJ2-3, with 9 bases that match TRBD1. Losses at the gene ends were 2 bases for V and 12 bases for J; bases not matched to a gene: 6. CDR3 size: 13 residues. Germline values: CDR1 MNHNY, CDR2 SVGAGI (reference sequence). The CDR3 DNA follows: TGTGCCAGCAGTTACGTACCGGGACAGGGACAGTATTTT. Encoded protein: CASSYVPGQGQYF.

This clone was observed a single time. The CDR3 DNA reads as TGTGCCAGCTCACCACCGTCGGGGTCCCCTGGAAACACCATATATTTT. Its protein is CASSPPSGSPGNTIYF. The chain recombines TRBV18 with TRBJ1-3; D is undetermined. Trimming stripped 0 bases from V and 2 bases from J, with 11 bases between. Germline CDR1 is KGHSH and CDR2 is LQKENI. The CDR3 loop spans 16 amino acids.

The CDR3 region has the DNA TGTGCCAGCAGCTTAGGATCAGGTAGCAATCAGCCCCAGCATTTT. Its protein is CASSLGSGSNQPQHF. The gene calls are TRBV7-2 and TRBJ1-5; D remains ambiguous. The CDR3 loop spans 15 amino acids. The V and J ends lost 1 base and 0 bases respectively, with 7 bases between them. The germline V gene has CDR1 SGHTA and CDR2 FQGNSA.

V usage is TRBV19 and J usage is TRBJ1-6, with a possible D match to TRBD1 (6 bases). The CDR3 is made up of 14 amino acids. V was cut by 3 bases and J by 9 bases, with 12 bases left in between. From germline, CDR1 is LNHDA and CDR2 SQIVND (reference sequence). CDR3 DNA: TGTGCCAGTAGTATCCGGGGGGCTCGTTCACCCCTCCACTTT. This codes for CASSIRGARSPLHF.

This sequence joins TRBV19 and TRBJ1-4, with 7 positions matching TRBD1. CDR3 length: 17 amino acids. CDR1 is LNHDA and CDR2 is SQIVND in the germline V gene (reference sequence). J gave up 8 bases and V 4 bases, and 16 bases lay outside the gene matches. The CDR3 here is CASSTRQGDTLGEKLFF. The CDR3 DNA reads TGTGCCAGTAGTACCCGACAGGGAGACACCCTTGGAGAAAAACTGTTTTTT.

The chain uses TRBV6-1 and TRBJ2-3; 8 bases agree with TRBD2. The trim removed 9 bases at V and 5 bases at J, leaving 7 bases unmatched. Germline V gives CDR1 MNHNS, CDR2 SASEGT. The CDR3 runs to 13 residues. CDR3 bases: TGTGCCAGTTATAGCGGGGTAAAAGATACGCAGTATTTT. Its protein is CASYSGVKDTQYF.

The genes are TRBV4-2 and TRBJ2-3, with TRBD2 matching 13 bases. The CDR3 has 17 residues. Germline V gives CDR1 LGHNA, CDR2 YNFKEQ. Trimming at V came to 8 bases and at J to 6 bases, leaving 14 bases not matched to a gene. This CDR3 is CASEQAGLAGMGDTQYF. CDR3 DNA: TGTGCCAGCGAACAGGCGGGACTAGCGGGAATGGGGGATACGCAGTATTTT.

The chain uses TRBV15 and TRBJ2-7; 9 bases match TRBD1. The CDR3 extends over 14 amino acids. Germline CDR1 and CDR2: LNHNV and YYDKDF (reference sequence). Trimming removed 3 bases from V and 2 bases from J; junction bases left unmatched: 2. CDR3 residues: CATSSDRGAYEQYF. In nucleotides, the CDR3 is TGTGCCACCAGCAGTGACAGGGGGGCCTACGAGCAGTACTTC.

The chain uses TRBV15 and TRBJ2-3; D is possibly TRBD2 (6 bases). CDR1 is LNHNV, CDR2 YYDKDF, per germline (reference sequence). Trimming pared 4 bases from V and 3 bases from J, leaving 8 bases between. The CDR3 totals 13 residues. CDR3 in DNA: TGTGCCACCAGCACCGGGACTACAGATACGCAGTATTTT. It encodes CATSTGTTDTQYF.

The gene calls are TRBV27 and TRBJ2-3, with D uncertain. Deletions cut 9 bases from V and 4 bases from J, with 8 bases between. The CDR3 loop spans 11 amino acids. Germline V gene data show CDR1 as MNHEY and CDR2 as SMNVEV (reference sequence). CDR3 amino acids: CASYEADTQYF. In DNA, the CDR3 is TGTGCCAGTTATGAGGCAGATACGCAGTATTTT.

This chain connects TRBV7-3 to TRBJ2-2; TRBD1 might be the D (6 bases). The length of the CDR3 is 14 residues. Germline lookup yields CDR1 SGHTA and CDR2 FQGTGA. Deletions cut 5 bases from V and 1 base from J, with 8 bases between. The CDR3 region is CASSVTGNTGELFF. The CDR3 bases are TGTGCCAGCAGCGTGACAGGGAACACCGGGGAGCTGTTTTTT.

The J gene is TRBJ2-1, the V gene TRBV5-1; D may be TRBD2 (6 bases). V lost 1 base, J lost 5 bases, and 16 bases lay in between. This CDR3 comprises 16 residues. Germline CDR1 and CDR2: SGHRS and YFSETQ. As DNA, the CDR3 is TGCGCCAGCAGCTTGTCGTCGGGACTGGGTAACAATGAGCAGTTCTTC. As protein: CASSLSSGLGNNEQFF.

CDR3 sequence (DNA): TGTGCCAGTAGTATAGACCGGGACAGTAACACTGAAGCTTTCTTT. This translates into CASSIDRDSNTEAFF. The rearrangement joins TRBV19 to TRBJ1-1; the match to TRBD1 covers 7 bases. The CDR3 consists of 15 residues. The V segment lost 0 bases and the J segment 2 bases; nucleotides outside the gene matches: 3. Germline CDR1 reads LNHDA; CDR2 reads SQIVND (reference sequence).